The 20 T cell receptor beta chains below come from one sample, sequenced in a study of control samples from healthy donors and cancer patients (dated by TCRdb to the early 2020s). Library generation was performed with the immunoSEQ multiplex PCR assay. TCRdb carries this immuneACCESS record with in-frame sequences only. Its versions omit some clonotypes, under half of them owing to an unresolved V gene in the studies checked, with the rest unexplained. For this sample there are some 100,000 clones; over 85% appear just once. The leading ten clones occupy roughly 8% of the sample. The sequenced sample consisted of blood. The origin of the receptors is a man between 18 and 29 years old in good health.

This chain connects TRBV4-2 to TRBJ2-1; tentative D call: TRBD2 (5 bases). CDR3 length: 13 amino acids. In germline, CDR1 is LGHNA, CDR2 YNFKEQ. V shed 0 bases and J shed 7 bases, with 7 bases lying between them. Here the CDR3 DNA reads TGTGCCAGCAGCCAAGATTCGGGGAATGAGCAGTTCTTC. The encoded protein is CASSQDSGNEQFF.

V gene TRBV3-1 (or the pseudogene TRBV3-2) combines with J gene TRBJ2-5, with D unclear. The CDR3 spans 14 residues. With 1 base removed from V and 4 bases from J, the gap between germline ends came to 10 bases. The germline V gene encodes CDR1 LGHDT and CDR2 YNNKEL (reference sequence). CDR3 sequence: CASSQGLSLETQYF. CDR3 DNA sequence: TGTGCCAGCAGCCAAGGGCTCAGCCTAGAGACCCAGTACTTC.

The genes are TRBV29-1 and TRBJ2-5, with 12 bases that match TRBD2. The CDR3 is 21 amino acids. Germline V CDR1 and CDR2: SQVTM, ANQGSEA. Trimming cost V 1 base and J 0 bases; bases outside gene matches: 18. The CDR3 sequence is CSVEGGTSGFAPIMYQETQYF. CDR3 sequence (DNA): TGCAGCGTTGAAGGCGGGACTAGCGGGTTTGCTCCAATAATGTACCAAGAGACCCAGTACTTC.

The gene calls are TRBV7-3 and TRBJ1-1, with D possibly TRBD1 on 5 matching bases. This CDR3 is 15 amino acids long. Germline CDR1 and CDR2: SGHTA and FQGTGA. Trimming cost V 5 bases and J 0 bases, with 13 bases left between them. CDR3 sequence reads: CASSPGGGLNTEAFF. The CDR3, as DNA: TGTGCCAGCAGCCCCGGGGGGGGATTGAACACTGAAGCTTTCTTT.

The genes are TRBV6-5 and TRBJ2-1; 11 nucleotides align to TRBD2. The germline V gene encodes CDR1 MNHEY and CDR2 SVGAGI. Trimming took 6 bases from V and 4 from J; bases not matched to a gene: 5. The CDR3 extends over 15 amino acids. This chain's CDR3 is CASSLTSGTYNEQFF. The CDR3 nucleotides are TGTGCCAGCAGCTTGACTAGCGGGACATACAATGAGCAGTTCTTC.

The chain combines TRBV9 with TRBJ1-4, with TRBD1 matching 7 bases. The V segment lost 2 bases and the J segment 8 bases; nucleotides outside the gene matches: 9. The CDR3 is 15 amino acids. CDR1 and CDR2 from the germline V gene are SGDLS and YYNGEE. CDR3 sequence reads: CASSVGQGEREKLFF. The CDR3 DNA reads as TGTGCCAGCAGCGTGGGGCAGGGGGAACGAGAAAAACTGTTTTTT.

The rearrangement joins TRBV5-1 to TRBJ1-1, with a weak D call TRBD1 (6 bases). The CDR3 consists of 14 residues. Trimming shortened V by 7 bases and J by 3 bases, and 16 bases separated the two germline ends. Germline CDR1 is SGHRS and CDR2 is YFSETQ. As DNA, the CDR3 is TGCGCCAGCCGGCTGGGGGGGGCCGACACTGAAGCTTTCTTT. As protein: CASRLGGADTEAFF.

This clone was detected only once. The rearrangement uses TRBV30 and TRBJ1-2, with a possible D match to TRBD1 (6 bases). The CDR3 is made up of 13 amino acids. Deletions cut 4 bases from V and 4 bases from J, with 13 bases between. Germline V gives CDR1 GTSNPN, CDR2 SVGIG (reference sequence). CDR3 sequence reads: CAWNRDLGYGYTF. As DNA, the CDR3 is TGTGCCTGGAACAGGGATCTGGGCTATGGCTACACCTTC.

By sample share, this clone is medium-sized. The gene calls are TRBV5-1 and TRBJ2-5; D may be TRBD1 (6 bases). The CDR3 is 17 residues long. CDR1 is SGHRS, CDR2 YFSETQ, per germline. Trimming shortened V by 4 bases and J by 0 bases, and 19 bases separated the two germline ends. CDR3 protein: CASSTTRDTGDQETQYF. In DNA, the CDR3 is TGCGCCAGCAGCACAACACGGGACACCGGAGACCAAGAGACCCAGTACTTC.

The V and J genes are TRBV7-3 and TRBJ2-2; D is unresolved. Germline lookup yields CDR1 SGHTA and CDR2 FQGTGA. The V and J ends lost 5 bases and 2 bases respectively, with 3 bases between them. The CDR3 has 12 amino acids. CDR3 coding DNA: TGTGCCAGCAGCGTTAACACCGGGGAGCTGTTTTTT. Translation: CASSVNTGELFF.

This rearrangement joins TRBV11-2 to TRBJ1-6; TRBD1 might be the D (5 bases). This CDR3 contains 17 residues. The ends were cut back, 2 bases at V and 9 bases at J, with 20 bases in the middle. Germline assignment: CDR1 SGHAT and CDR2 FQNNGV. The CDR3 region is CASSLISTDIEPSPLHF. The CDR3 coding sequence is TGTGCCAGCAGCTTAATCTCCACGGACATCGAACCTTCACCCCTCCACTTT.

This clone was found once. CDR3 loop: CASSPSVWVDQPQHF. The CDR3 nucleotides read TGTGCCAGTAGTCCCTCGGTGTGGGTTGATCAGCCCCAGCATTTT. The J gene is TRBJ1-5, the V gene TRBV19; D is uncertain. The CDR3 is made up of 15 amino acids. Germline CDR1 and CDR2: LNHDA and SQIVND (reference sequence). Trimming pared 5 bases from V and 5 bases from J, leaving 16 bases between.

The gene calls are TRBV30 and TRBJ2-1; 16 bases are a match to TRBD2. The CDR3 is 17 amino acids. Germline loops: CDR1 GTSNPN, CDR2 SVGIG (reference sequence). The trim removed 4 bases at V and 2 bases at J, leaving 5 bases unmatched. The DNA for the CDR3 is TGTGCCTGGATGGGACTAGCGGGAGGGCTCACCTACAATGAGCAGTTCTTC. Translated, it gives CAWMGLAGGLTYNEQFF.

This clone has just one count. This CDR3 reads CASSLFRRALEETQYF. The CDR3 region has the DNA TGTGCCAGCAGCTTGTTCAGGAGGGCCTTAGAAGAGACCCAGTACTTC. J is TRBJ2-5 and V is TRBV5-6; D may be TRBD2 (6 bases). This CDR3 contains 16 residues. CDR1 SGHDT and CDR2 YYEEEE come from the germline V gene. Deletions cut 1 base from V and 3 bases from J, with 16 bases between.

The table lists this clone with a few counts. The chain has TRBV2 and TRBJ2-5; a possible D gene is TRBD1 (5 bases). The CDR3 is 14 amino acids. Looked up from germline, CDR1 is SNHLY and CDR2 is FYNNEI. The V end lost 2 bases, the J end lost 4 bases, and 11 bases lay between the germline ends. The CDR3 protein is CASSESTGRETQYF. In nucleotides, the CDR3 is TGTGCCAGCAGTGAATCCACAGGTCGAGAGACCCAGTACTTC.

This chain links TRBV2 with TRBJ1-1; D gene unclear. CDR3 length equals 14 residues. The ends were cut back, 6 bases at V and 3 bases at J, with 14 bases in the middle. CDR1 SNHLY and CDR2 FYNNEI come from the germline V gene. The CDR3 DNA reads TGTGCCAGCAGCCCGGTTCCGGCGGACACTGAAGCTTTCTTT. It is translated as CASSPVPADTEAFF.

The chain recombines TRBV19 with TRBJ1-5, with D possibly TRBD1 on 6 matching bases. CDR1 is LNHDA and CDR2 is SQIVND in the germline V gene (reference sequence). This CDR3 has 18 amino acids. Trimming left V 1 base short and J 0 bases short, with 16 bases between. CDR3 protein: CASSIGGGSGYSNQPQHF. Here the CDR3 DNA reads TGTGCCAGTAGTATAGGGGGGGGCAGCGGCTATAGCAATCAGCCCCAGCATTTT.

A few counts support this clone. The V call is TRBV7-2, the J call TRBJ2-3, with 7 bases identical to TRBD2. With 5 bases clipped from V and 5 bases from J, the junction kept 7 bases outside the gene matches. This CDR3 spans 14 amino acids. Germline-derived CDR1 and CDR2 are SGHTA and FQGNSA. The CDR3 DNA reads TGTGCCAGCAGCCAGCGGGGTGCGGTAGATACGCAGTATTTT. Amino acid sequence: CASSQRGAVDTQYF.

The chain uses TRBV9 and TRBJ2-2, with D possibly matching TRBD2 (6 bases). The CDR3 runs 15 residues. V was pared by 3 bases and J by 1 base, with 10 bases between. CDR1 is SGDLS, CDR2 YYNGEE, per germline. The CDR3 sequence: CASSDGTGNTGELFF. For the CDR3, the DNA is TGTGCCAGCAGCGATGGGACTGGGAACACCGGGGAGCTGTTTTTT.

The chain combines TRBV9 with TRBJ2-5, with D uncertain. The CDR3 is 15 residues long. With 4 bases removed from V and 5 bases from J, the gap between germline ends came to 18 bases. From germline, CDR1 is SGDLS and CDR2 YYNGEE. The CDR3 region has the DNA TGTGCCAGCAGCCCTTGGGAAGCCCTCGCGGAGACCCAGTACTTC. It is translated as CASSPWEALAETQYF.